The entry below describes one T cell receptor beta chain. Its antigen is not identified. Method: immunoSEQ multiplex PCR; TCRdb's copy keeps in-frame clones and lacks some. The table lists about 120,000 clones, roughly 86% of them singletons. This entry belongs to a study of PD-1 blockade in mismatch repair-deficient tumors. About the study: Patients had 12 mismatch repair-deficient cancer types, all previously treated and progressing. Study conclusions and caveats: Tumor-resident clones, often undetectable pretreatment in blood, expanded then contracted after pembrolizumab.

Per the germline V gene, CDR1 is MNHEY and CDR2 is SMNVEV (reference sequence). The CDR3 contains 15 residues. With 4 bases removed from V and 0 bases from J, the gap between germline ends came to 10 bases. TCR sequencing covered a few patients who responded to pembrolizumab. The receptor was isolated from an adult with mismatch repair-deficient cancer. Source: peripheral blood, taken 44 weeks after starting pembrolizumab. V is TRBV27 and J is TRBJ2-1; no reliable D call. This CDR3 reads CASSYSGGSYNEQFF. The DNA for the CDR3 is TGTGCCAGCAGTTACTCGGGTGGCTCCTACAATGAGCAGTTCTTC.